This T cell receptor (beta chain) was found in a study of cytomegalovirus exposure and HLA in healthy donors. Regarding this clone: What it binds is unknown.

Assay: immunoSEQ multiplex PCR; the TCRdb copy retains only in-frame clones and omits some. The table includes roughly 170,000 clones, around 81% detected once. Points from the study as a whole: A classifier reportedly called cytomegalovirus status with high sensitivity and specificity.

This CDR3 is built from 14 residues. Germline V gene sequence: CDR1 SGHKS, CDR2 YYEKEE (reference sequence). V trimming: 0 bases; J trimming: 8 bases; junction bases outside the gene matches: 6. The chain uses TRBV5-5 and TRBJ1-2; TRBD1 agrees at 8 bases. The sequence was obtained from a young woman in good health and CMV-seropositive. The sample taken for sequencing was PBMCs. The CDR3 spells CASSLEWTGSGYTF. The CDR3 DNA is TGTGCCAGCAGCTTGGAGTGGACAGGGTCCGGCTACACCTTC.